This T cell receptor beta chain is drawn from a study of CD8 T cells in Susac syndrome. The wider study: There were Susac syndrome patients who were therapy-naive at blood draw, others on corticosteroids, and others on intravenous immunoglobulin alone.

RNA totalling roughly 0.5 to 1 ug underwent reverse transcription with random hexamers. Across 54 Vbeta and 13 Jbeta, TCR beta CDR3 was amplified with immunoSEQ multiplex PCR. MiXCR was run by TCRdb on the immunoSEQ multiplex PCR reads, yielding one entry per CDR3 protein. The sample records about 190,000 distinct CDR3 sequences, roughly 94% being singletons. Deletions cut 7 bases from V and 3 bases from J, with 10 bases between. Looked up from germline, CDR1 is SNHLY and CDR2 is FYNNEI. This CDR3 is built from 12 residues. CD8+ and CD4+ blood T cells underwent TCR beta sequencing. As judged by recently defined diagnostic criteria, patients with Susac syndrome had definite or probable disease.

The source material was CD8+ T cells from PBMCs. This TCR came from a human donor with Susac syndrome. This rearrangement joins TRBV2 to TRBJ2-7; D is perhaps TRBD1 (6 bases). The CDR3 nucleotides read TGTGCCAGCAACAGGGTCGACTACGAGCAGTACTTC. It yields the protein CASNRVDYEQYF.